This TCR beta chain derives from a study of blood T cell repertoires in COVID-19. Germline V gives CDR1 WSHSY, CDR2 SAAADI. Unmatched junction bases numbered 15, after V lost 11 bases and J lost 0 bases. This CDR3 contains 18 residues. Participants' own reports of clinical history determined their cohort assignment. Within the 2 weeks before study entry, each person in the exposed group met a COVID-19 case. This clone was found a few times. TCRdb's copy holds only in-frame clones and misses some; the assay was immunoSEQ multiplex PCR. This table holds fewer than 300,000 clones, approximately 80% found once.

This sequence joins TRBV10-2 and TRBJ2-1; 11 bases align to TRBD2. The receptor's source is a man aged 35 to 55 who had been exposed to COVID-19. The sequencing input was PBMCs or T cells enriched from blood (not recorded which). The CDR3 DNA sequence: TGCGCCGGATCGCCGCTAGCGGGAGGTACCAGCTCCTACAATGAGCAGTTCTTC. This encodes CAGSPLAGGTSSYNEQFF.